This passage covers 9 T cell receptor beta chains from one sample sequenced in a study of PD-1 blockade in classical Hodgkin lymphoma. The sample's time point: cycle 4 day 1 (C4D1), after less than seven weeks of nivolumab. The patients all showed relapse after autologous stem cell transplantation, while their brentuximab vedotin exposure varied. Thawed PBMCs were subjected to magnetic negative selection, which yielded isolated CD8+ T cells. Sequenced by immunoSEQ multiplex PCR; TCRdb stores in-frame clones only, minus some. Altogether about 21,000 clones are present, more than 80% being singletons, with the ten largest covering 7.3%. The sequences come from CD8+ T cells from blood, collected before the fourth cycle of nivolumab. All receptors come from a human donor with classical Hodgkin lymphoma.

V is TRBV6-6 and J is TRBJ2-7; no definite D call. This CDR3 region has 11 residues. The germline gives CDR1 MNHNY, CDR2 SVGAGI (reference sequence). Trimming pared 5 bases from V and 5 bases from J, leaving 7 bases between. Here the CDR3 reads CASSPRDEQYF. The CDR3 bases are TGTGCCAGCAGTCCCCGGGACGAGCAGTACTTC.

This rearrangement joins TRBV5-6 to TRBJ2-7; D ambiguous. Germline V gene lookup returns CDR1 SGHDT and CDR2 YYEEEE. The CDR3 has 13 amino acids. Trimming removed 2 bases at V and 6 bases at J, with 12 bases between. The CDR3 nucleotides read TGTGCCAGCAGCTTCGACCAGGAAGGCGAGCAGTACTTC. Its translation is CASSFDQEGEQYF. Variable domain in full (rest from reference TRBV5-6 and TRBJ2-7): DAGVTQSPTHLIKTRGQQVTLRCSPKSGHDTVSWYQQALGQGPQFIFQYYEEEERQRGNFPDRFSGHQFPNYSSELNVNALLLGDSALYLCASSFDQEGEQYFGPGTRLTVT.

This clone was found once. This chain uses TRBV5-1 with TRBJ2-4, with TRBD2 as a possible D gene (6 bases). V lost 5 bases and J lost 6, with 15 bases in between. Germline V gene data show CDR1 as SGHRS and CDR2 as YFSETQ. This CDR3 region has 14 residues. The CDR3 loop reads CASRSREKLNIQYF. CDR3 nucleotides: TGCGCCAGCAGAAGCCGGGAGAAATTAAACATTCAGTACTTC.

This chain's CDR3 is CASSPTEAETQYF. For the CDR3, the DNA is TGTGCCAGCAGTCCAACCGAGGCTGAGACCCAGTACTTC. The genes are TRBV6-6 and TRBJ2-5, with no clear D. The germline gives CDR1 MNHNY, CDR2 SVGAGI (reference sequence). The V and J ends lost 5 bases and 5 bases respectively, with 12 bases between them. CDR3 length: 13 residues.

The genes are TRBV28 and TRBJ1-2; a weak D match, TRBD1 (6 bases). The V gene lost 6 bases and the J gene lost 4 bases, with 18 bases spanning the gap. Germline V gives CDR1 MDHEN, CDR2 SYDVKM. This CDR3 region has 15 residues. The CDR3 region is CASSVVGGAVYGYTF. The DNA for the CDR3 is TGTGCCAGCAGCGTCGTCGGGGGCGCCGTCTATGGCTACACCTTC.

This clone has only one observation. This sequence joins TRBV30 and TRBJ2-5, with D possibly being TRBD1 (7 bases). Germline-derived CDR1 and CDR2 are GTSNPN and SVGIG (reference sequence). This CDR3 region has 15 residues. V was clipped by 1 base and J by 5 bases, with 17 bases between them. The CDR3, as DNA: TGTGCCTGGAGTGGCCCCACAGGGGAGGTTGAGACCCAGTACTTC. This gives the protein CAWSGPTGEVETQYF.

The chain combines TRBV14 with TRBJ2-5; D might be TRBD1 or TRBD2, each matching 5 bases. Deletions cut 8 bases from V and 1 base from J, with 11 bases between. Germline-derived CDR1 and CDR2 are SGHDN and FVKESK. This CDR3 region has 13 residues. In nucleotides, the CDR3 is TGTGCCAGCCGGGACGTAGGCCAAGAGACCCAGTACTTC. Amino acid sequence: CASRDVGQETQYF.

The chain couples TRBV15 to TRBJ2-3; D is perhaps TRBD1 (5 bases). The germline gives CDR1 LNHNV, CDR2 YYDKDF (reference sequence). This CDR3 comprises 12 residues. Trimming took off 4 bases at V and 6 bases at J, with 8 bases between the two ends. The CDR3, as DNA: TGTGCCACCAGCACCTACAGGGATACGCAGTATTTT. Its translation: CATSTYRDTQYF. The full variable domain, its missing parts supplied by reference TRBV15 and TRBJ2-3, is DAMVIQNPRYQVTQFGKPVTLSCSQTLNHNVMYWYQQKSSQAPKLLFHYYDKDFNNEADTPDNFQSRRPNTSFCFLDIRSPGLGDTAMYLCATSTYRDTQYFGPGTRLTVL.

The chain employs TRBV30 and TRBJ1-1; D unclear. V was shortened by 5 bases and J by 7 bases, with 8 bases between the two germline ends. The CDR3 has 10 residues. The V gene's germline CDR1 is GTSNPN and CDR2 SVGIG (reference sequence). The CDR3 loop is CAWARGEAFF. The CDR3 DNA sequence: TGTGCCTGGGCCCGAGGTGAAGCTTTCTTT. The variable domain in full, with the rest retrieved from reference TRBV30 and TRBJ1-1, is SQTIHQWPATLVQPVGSPLSLECTVEGTSNPNLYWYRQAAGRGLQLLFYSVGIGQISSEVPQNLSASRPQDRQFILSSKKLLLSDSGFYLCAWARGEAFFGQGTRLTVV.